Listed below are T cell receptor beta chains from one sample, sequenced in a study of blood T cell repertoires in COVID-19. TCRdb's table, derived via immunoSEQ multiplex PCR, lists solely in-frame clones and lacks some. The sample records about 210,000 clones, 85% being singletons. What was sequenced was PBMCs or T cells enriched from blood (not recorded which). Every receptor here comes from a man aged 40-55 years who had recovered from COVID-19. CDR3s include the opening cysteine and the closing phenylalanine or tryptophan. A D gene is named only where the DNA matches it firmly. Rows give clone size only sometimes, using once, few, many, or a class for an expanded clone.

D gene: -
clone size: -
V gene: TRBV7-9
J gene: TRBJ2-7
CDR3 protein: CASSPSAGSSYEQYF
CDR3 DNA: TGTGCCAGCAGCCCCTCGGCCGGGAGCTCCTACGAGCAGTACTTC

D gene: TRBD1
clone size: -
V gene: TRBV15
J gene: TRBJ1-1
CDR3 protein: CATSREINRGHGNTEAFF
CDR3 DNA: TGTGCCACCAGCAGAGAGATAAACAGGGGGCATGGGAACACTGAAGCTTTCTTT

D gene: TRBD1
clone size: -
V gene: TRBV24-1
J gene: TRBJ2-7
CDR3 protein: CATSDAGQGASYEQYF
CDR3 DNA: TGTGCCACCAGTGATGCGGGACAGGGGGCATCCTACGAGCAGTACTTC

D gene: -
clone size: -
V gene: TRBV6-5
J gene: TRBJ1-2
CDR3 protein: CASSYSQGLSYYGYTF
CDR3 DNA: TGTGCCAGCAGTTACTCTCAGGGGTTGTCTTACTATGGCTACACCTTC

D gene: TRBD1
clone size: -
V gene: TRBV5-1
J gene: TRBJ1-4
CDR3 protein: CASSLGQGVENEKLFF
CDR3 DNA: TGCGCCAGCAGCTTGGGGCAGGGGGTTGAGAATGAAAAACTGTTTTTT

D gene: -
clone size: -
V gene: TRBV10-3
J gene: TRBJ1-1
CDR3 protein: CAISAGGVNTEAFF
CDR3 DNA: TGTGCCATCAGTGCCGGGGGGGTGAACACTGAAGCTTTCTTT

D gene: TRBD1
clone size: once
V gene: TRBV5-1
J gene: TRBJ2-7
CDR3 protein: CASSPGDSYPYEQYF
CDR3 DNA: TGCGCCAGCAGCCCCGGGGACAGCTACCCCTACGAGCAGTACTTC

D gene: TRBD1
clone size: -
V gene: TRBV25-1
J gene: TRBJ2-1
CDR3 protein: CASSKPGQGINEQFF
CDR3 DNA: TGTGCCAGCAGTAAACCGGGACAGGGGATTAATGAGCAGTTCTTC

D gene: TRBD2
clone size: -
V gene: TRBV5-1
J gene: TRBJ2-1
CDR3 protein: CASSRWAIQTRLAGNEQFF
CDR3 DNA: TGCGCCAGCAGCCGATGGGCGATCCAAACTAGACTAGCAGGCAATGAGCAGTTCTTC

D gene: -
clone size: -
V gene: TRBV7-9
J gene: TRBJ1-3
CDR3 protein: CASSLAQSGNTIYF
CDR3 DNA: TGTGCCAGCAGCTTAGCGCAGTCTGGAAACACCATATATTTT

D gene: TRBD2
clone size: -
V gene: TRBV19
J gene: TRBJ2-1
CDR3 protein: CASSIAPTSGSGQFF
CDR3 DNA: TGTGCCAGTAGTATAGCCCCGACTAGCGGGAGCGGGCAGTTCTTC

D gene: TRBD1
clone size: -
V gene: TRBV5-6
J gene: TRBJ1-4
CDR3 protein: CASSLTGGTNEKLFF
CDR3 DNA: TGTGCCAGCAGCCTGACAGGGGGCACTAATGAAAAACTGTTTTTT

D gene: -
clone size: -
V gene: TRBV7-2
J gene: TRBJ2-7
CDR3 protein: CASSLAGVSYEQYF
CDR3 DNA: TGTGCCAGCAGCTTAGCGGGAGTGAGCTACGAGCAGTACTTC

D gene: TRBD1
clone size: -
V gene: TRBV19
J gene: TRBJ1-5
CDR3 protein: CATIGQGRYNSNQPQHF
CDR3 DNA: TGTGCCACCATAGGACAGGGCCGCTACAATAGCAATCAGCCCCAGCATTTT

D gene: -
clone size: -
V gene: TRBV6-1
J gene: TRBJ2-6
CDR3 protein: CASSEAQVTGANVLTF
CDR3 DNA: TGTGCCAGCAGTGAAGCCCAGGTTACTGGGGCCAACGTCCTGACTTTC

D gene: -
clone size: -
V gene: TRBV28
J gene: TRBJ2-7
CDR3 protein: CASTMRAPYEQYF
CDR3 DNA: TGTGCCAGCACCATGAGAGCCCCCTACGAGCAGTACTTC

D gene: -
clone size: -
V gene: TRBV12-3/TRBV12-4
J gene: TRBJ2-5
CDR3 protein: CASSLSSEETQYF
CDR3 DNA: TGTGCCAGCAGTTTGAGTTCTGAAGAGACCCAGTACTTC

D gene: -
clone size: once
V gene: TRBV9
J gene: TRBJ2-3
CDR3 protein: CASSSRAPGDTQYF
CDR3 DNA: TGTGCCAGCAGCTCCCGAGCGCCCGGGGATACGCAGTATTTT

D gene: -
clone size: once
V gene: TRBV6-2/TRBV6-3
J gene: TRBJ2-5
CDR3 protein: CASSYGLYETQYF
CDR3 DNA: TGTGCCAGCAGTTACGGACTGTACGAGACCCAGTACTTC

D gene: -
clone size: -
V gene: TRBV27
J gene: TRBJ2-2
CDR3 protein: CASSPHSFQGPGELFF
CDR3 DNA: TGTGCCAGCAGTCCCCACTCCTTCCAGGGCCCCGGGGAGCTGTTTTTT

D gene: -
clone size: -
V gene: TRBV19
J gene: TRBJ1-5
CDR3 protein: CASSPQDQPQHF
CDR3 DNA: TGTGCCAGTAGTCCCCAGGATCAGCCCCAGCATTTT

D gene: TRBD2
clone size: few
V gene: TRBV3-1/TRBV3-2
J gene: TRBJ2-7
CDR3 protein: CASSPLAGSSYEQYF
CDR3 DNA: TGTGCCAGCAGCCCTCTAGCGGGGAGCTCCTACGAGCAGTACTTC

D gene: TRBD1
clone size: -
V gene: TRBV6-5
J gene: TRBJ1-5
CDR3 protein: CASRKTGAKSQHF
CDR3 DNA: TGTGCCAGCAGGAAGACAGGGGCAAAGTCCCAGCATTTT

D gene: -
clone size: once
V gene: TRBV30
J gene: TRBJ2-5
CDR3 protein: CAWSLETQYF
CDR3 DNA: TGTGCCTGGAGTCTGGAGACCCAGTACTTC

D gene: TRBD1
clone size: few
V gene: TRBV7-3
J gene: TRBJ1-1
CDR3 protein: CASSSGTGAAAFF
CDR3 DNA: TGTGCCAGCAGCTCCGGGACAGGGGCCGCAGCTTTCTTT

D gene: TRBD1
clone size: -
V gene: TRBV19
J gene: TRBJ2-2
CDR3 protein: CASSRGQGGELFF
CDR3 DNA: TGTGCCAGTAGCCGGGGACAGGGCGGGGAGCTGTTTTTT

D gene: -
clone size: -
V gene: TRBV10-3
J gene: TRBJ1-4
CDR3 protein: CAISDQGEKLFF
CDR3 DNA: TGTGCCATCAGCGATCAGGGGGAAAAACTGTTTTTT

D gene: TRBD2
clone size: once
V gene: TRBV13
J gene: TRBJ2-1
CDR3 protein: CASSSAGLRSYNEQFF
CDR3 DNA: TGTGCCAGCAGCTCCGCGGGACTACGATCCTACAATGAGCAGTTCTTC

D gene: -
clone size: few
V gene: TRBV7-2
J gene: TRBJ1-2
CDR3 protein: CASSLASNYGYTF
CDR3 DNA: TGTGCCAGCAGCTTAGCCAGTAACTATGGCTACACCTTC

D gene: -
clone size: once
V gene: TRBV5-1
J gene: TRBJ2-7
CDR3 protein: CASSWGDRVFYEQYF
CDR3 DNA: TGCGCCAGCAGCTGGGGGGACAGAGTGTTCTACGAGCAGTACTTC

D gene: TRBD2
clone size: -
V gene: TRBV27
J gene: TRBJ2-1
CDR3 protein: CASSLGLAAYNEQFF
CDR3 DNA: TGTGCCAGCAGTTTAGGGCTAGCGGCTTACAATGAGCAGTTCTTC

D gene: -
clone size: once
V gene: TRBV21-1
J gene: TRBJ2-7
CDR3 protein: CASSKSGTAYEQYF
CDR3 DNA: TGTGCCAGCAGCAAATCGGGTACCGCCTACGAGCAGTACTTC

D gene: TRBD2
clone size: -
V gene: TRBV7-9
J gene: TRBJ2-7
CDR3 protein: CASSSGLAGALGEQYF
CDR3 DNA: TGTGCCAGCAGCTCAGGACTAGCGGGAGCTCTGGGCGAGCAGTACTTC

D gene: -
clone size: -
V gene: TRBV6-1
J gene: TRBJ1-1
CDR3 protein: CASSEDRALNTEAFF
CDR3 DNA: TGTGCCAGCAGTGAGGACAGAGCATTGAACACTGAAGCTTTCTTT

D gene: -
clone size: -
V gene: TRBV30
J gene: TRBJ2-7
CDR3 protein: CAWSVTGNSYEQYF
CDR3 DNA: TGTGCCTGGAGTGTCACAGGGAACTCCTACGAGCAGTACTTC

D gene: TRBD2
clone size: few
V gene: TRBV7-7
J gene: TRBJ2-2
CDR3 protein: CASSLASGSAGELFF
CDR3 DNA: TGTGCTAGCAGCTTAGCTAGCGGGAGTGCCGGGGAGCTGTTTTTT

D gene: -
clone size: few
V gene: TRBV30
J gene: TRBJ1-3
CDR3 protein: CAWSRQSSGNTIYF
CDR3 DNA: TGTGCCTGGAGTAGACAGAGCTCTGGAAACACCATATATTTT

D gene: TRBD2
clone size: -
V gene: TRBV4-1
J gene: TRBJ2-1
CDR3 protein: CASSGTSKGYNEQFF
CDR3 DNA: TGCGCCAGCAGCGGGACTAGTAAGGGCTACAATGAGCAGTTCTTC

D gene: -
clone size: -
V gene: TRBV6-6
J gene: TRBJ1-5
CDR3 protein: CASSLSGESGNQPQHF
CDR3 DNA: TGTGCCAGCAGTTTATCAGGGGAGAGCGGCAATCAGCCCCAGCATTTT

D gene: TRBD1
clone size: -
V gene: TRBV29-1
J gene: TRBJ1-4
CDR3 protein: CSVHQPGTGVEKLFF
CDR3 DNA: TGCAGCGTCCACCAACCAGGGACAGGGGTTGAAAAACTGTTTTTT

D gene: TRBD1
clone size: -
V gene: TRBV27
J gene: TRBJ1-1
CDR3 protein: CASSQQGGAEAFF
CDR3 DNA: TGTGCCAGCAGTCAGCAGGGGGGAGCTGAAGCTTTCTTT

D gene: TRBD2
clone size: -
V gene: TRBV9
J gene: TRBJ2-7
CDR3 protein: CASSESGTNYEQYF
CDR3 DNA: TGTGCCAGCAGCGAGAGCGGGACTAACTACGAGCAGTACTTC

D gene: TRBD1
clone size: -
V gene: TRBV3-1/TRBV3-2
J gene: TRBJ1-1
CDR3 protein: CASSSTGESTEAFF
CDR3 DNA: TGTGCCAGCAGCTCGACAGGGGAGAGCACTGAAGCTTTCTTT

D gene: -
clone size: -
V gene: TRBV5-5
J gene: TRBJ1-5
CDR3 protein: CASSLYQGPNQPQHF
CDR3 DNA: TGTGCCAGCAGCTTGTATCAGGGGCCTAATCAGCCCCAGCATTTT

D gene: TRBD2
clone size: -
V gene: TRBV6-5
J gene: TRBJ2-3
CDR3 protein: CASSYSASGRTDTQYF
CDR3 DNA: TGTGCCAGCAGTTACTCGGCTAGCGGGAGAACAGATACGCAGTATTTT

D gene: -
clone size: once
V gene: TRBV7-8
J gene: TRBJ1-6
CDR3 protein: CASSLGPGENSPLHF
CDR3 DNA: TGTGCCAGCAGCTTAGGTCCAGGGGAGAATTCACCCCTCCACTTT

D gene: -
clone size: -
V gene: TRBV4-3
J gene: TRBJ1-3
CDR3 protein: CASSQDGGSSGNTIYF
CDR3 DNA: TGCGCCAGCAGCCAAGATGGGGGCAGCTCTGGAAACACCATATATTTT

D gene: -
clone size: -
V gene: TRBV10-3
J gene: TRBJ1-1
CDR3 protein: CAISESGGYSAFF
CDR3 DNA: TGTGCCATCAGTGAGTCGGGAGGTTACTCAGCTTTCTTT

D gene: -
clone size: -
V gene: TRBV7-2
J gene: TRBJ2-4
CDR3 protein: CASSLAGGNIQYF
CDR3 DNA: TGTGCCAGCAGCTTAGCAGGGGGAAACATTCAGTACTTC

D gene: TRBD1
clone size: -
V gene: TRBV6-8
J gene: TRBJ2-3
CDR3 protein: CASSHKRRTRGTDTQYF
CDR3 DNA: TGTGCCAGCAGCCACAAACGTAGAACCAGGGGGACAGATACGCAGTATTTT

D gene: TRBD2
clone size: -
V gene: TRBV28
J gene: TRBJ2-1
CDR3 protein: CASRVGLAVNNEQFF
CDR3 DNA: TGTGCCAGCAGGGTGGGACTAGCTGTAAACAATGAGCAGTTCTTC

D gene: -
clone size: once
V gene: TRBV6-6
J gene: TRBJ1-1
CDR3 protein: CASSYSQGSEAFF
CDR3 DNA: TGTGCCAGCAGTTACTCGCAGGGTAGTGAAGCTTTCTTT

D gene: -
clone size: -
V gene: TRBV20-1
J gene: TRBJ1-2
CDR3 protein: CSATGGYGYTF
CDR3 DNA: TGCAGTGCCACGGGGGGATATGGCTACACCTTC

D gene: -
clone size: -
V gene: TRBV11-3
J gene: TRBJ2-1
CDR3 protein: CASSLSGLNNEQFF
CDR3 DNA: TGTGCCAGCAGCCTTAGCGGACTAAACAATGAGCAGTTCTTC